This entry lists 15 T cell receptor beta chains sequenced from one sample in a study of T cells in women clearing cervical HPV infection. Libraries were prepared by immunoSEQ multiplex PCR; TCRdb keeps only in-frame clonotypes and omits some of them. Recorded for this sample: under 25,000 clones. Specimen: blood buffy coat. The receptors were sampled from a woman between 18 and 70 years old with a cervical HPV16 infection that either progressed to CIN3+ or cleared (not recorded which).

With respect to this clone: The missing CDR3 end, 3 residues past where the read stops, is filled in from the germline J gene. This same CDR3 is encoded by further DNA sequences in the sample. The chain has TRBV30 and TRBJ1-2, with 7 nucleotides matching TRBD1. Germline V lookup: CDR1 GTSNPN, CDR2 SVGIG (reference sequence). The CDR3 is made up of 15 amino acids. The V and J ends lost 2 bases and 2 bases, in that order; junction bases with no gene match: 8. The CDR3 protein is CAWSRTGQTNYGYTF. The sequenced part of the CDR3 DNA is TGTGCCTGGAGTCGAACGGGACAGACAAACTATGGC.

As concerns this clone: The sequenced fragment ends 3 residues before the CDR3 boundary, so the rest is inferred from the germline J gene. The V and J genes are TRBV7-2 and TRBJ2-5; D not resolved. V was clipped by 2 bases and J by 4 bases, with 5 bases between them. CDR1 and CDR2 (germline): SGHTA, FQGNSA. This CDR3 comprises 12 residues. CDR3 DNA (partial): TGTGCCAGCAGCTTATCCCGAGAGACC. This sequence encodes CASSLSRET. The whole CDR3 is CASSLSRETQYF.

The CDR3 loop is CASSTTGGFLEKLFF. CDR3 DNA, as far as it was read: TGTGCCAGCAGTACAACAGGGGGCTTCTTGGAAAAA. This chain links TRBV2 with TRBJ1-4; 9 bases fit TRBD1. The read is 3 residues too short to cover the CDR3 end, so that end is filled in from the germline J gene. CDR1 and CDR2 from the germline V gene are SNHLY and FYNNEI. The CDR3 is made up of 15 amino acids. With 5 bases clipped from V and 8 bases from J, the junction kept 9 bases outside the gene matches.

Concerning this clone itself: The sequence runs out 3 residues before the end of the CDR3; the remainder is reconstructed from the germline J gene. The V and J genes are TRBV6-2 or TRBV6-3 and TRBJ2-3; 9 positions match TRBD2. Germline V CDR1 and CDR2: MNHEY, SVGEGT. Losses at the gene ends were 1 base for V and 6 bases for J; bases not matched to a gene: 11. The CDR3 length is 17 residues. CDR3 protein: CASSYYLAGTSDDTQYF. The sequenced part of the CDR3 DNA is TGTGCCAGCAGTTACTACCTAGCGGGGACCTCGGACGATACG.

Comments on this clone: The sequence runs out 3 residues before the end of the CDR3; the remainder is reconstructed from the germline J gene. The V and J genes are TRBV20-1 and TRBJ2-3; 11 positions match TRBD2. V shed 6 bases, J shed 3 bases, and the junction held 5 bases outside the gene matches. CDR1 and CDR2 from the germline V gene are DFQATT and SNEGSKA (reference sequence). The CDR3 is 14 amino acids. The CDR3 sequence is CSADSSGGTDTQYF. CDR3 bases read: TGCAGTGCCGATTCTAGCGGGGGGACAGATACG.

Comment on this clone: With the read ending 3 residues before the CDR3 end, the germline J gene is used to fill in that end. The chain couples TRBV29-1 to TRBJ2-2; possibly TRBD1 for D (6 bases). CDR1 is SQVTM and CDR2 is ANQGSEA in the germline V gene. The CDR3 extends over 14 amino acids. With 6 bases removed from V and 7 bases from J, the gap between germline ends came to 18 bases. The part of the CDR3 DNA that was read is TGCAGCGTAGATCCGGGACAAAGGGACGGGGAG. Translated: CSVDPGQRDGE. The full CDR3 reads CSVDPGQRDGELFF.

As to this clone: The sequence runs out 3 residues before the end of the CDR3; the remainder is reconstructed from the germline J gene. The chain employs TRBV6-2 or TRBV6-3 and TRBJ2-7; perhaps TRBD1 as D (7 bases). The germline V and J ends were trimmed by 6 bases and 2 bases, with 14 bases remaining between them. This CDR3 spans 14 amino acids. Looked up from germline, CDR1 is MNHEY and CDR2 is SVGEGT. The sequenced CDR3 bases are TGTGCCAGCAGGACACAGGGGAGGACCTACGAG. Encoded protein: CASRTQGRTYE. The full CDR3 is CASRTQGRTYEQYF.

The CDR3 bases that were read are TGCGCCAGCAGCTTGGTTAGGGCCTACACCGGGGAG. Protein: CASSLVRAYTGE. The complete CDR3 sequence is CASSLVRAYTGELFF. The V and J genes are TRBV5-1 and TRBJ2-2, with no clear D. The CDR3 is cut off 3 residues early in the read; its end comes from the germline J gene. Germline loops: CDR1 SGHRS, CDR2 YFSETQ. V was trimmed by 0 bases and J by 3 bases, leaving 9 bases between them. CDR3 length: 15 residues.

Remarks on this clone: The CDR3 end lies 3 residues beyond the end of the read and is filled in from the germline J gene. The V gene is TRBV20-1, the J gene TRBJ1-1; the match to TRBD1 covers 8 bases. The CDR3 has 16 residues. Trimming removed 3 bases from V and 3 bases from J; junction bases left unmatched: 12. Germline V gene lookup returns CDR1 DFQATT and CDR2 SNEGSKA (reference sequence). The part of the CDR3 DNA that was read is TGCAGTGCTAGGTCAGGGGGCCATGGTGGAGACACTGAA. It encodes CSARSGGHGGDTE. Given in full, the CDR3 is CSARSGGHGGDTEAFF.

A word on this clone: Read coverage stops 3 residues before the CDR3 terminus; the germline J gene supplies the remainder. The chain employs TRBV30 and TRBJ1-3; no clear D gene. CDR1 is GTSNPN and CDR2 is SVGIG in the germline V gene (reference sequence). The ends were cut back, 0 bases at V and 4 bases at J, with 7 bases in the middle. The CDR3 loop spans 13 amino acids. The covered CDR3 bases are TGTGCCTGGAGTGTACTTTCCGGAAACACC. Residues: CAWSVLSGNT. The whole CDR3 region reads CAWSVLSGNTIYF.

This clone is labeled medium-sized based on frequency. Sequencing ends 3 residues short of the CDR3 end; the germline J gene provides the rest. This chain uses TRBV2 with TRBJ1-6, with 8 bases matching TRBD1. CDR1 is SNHLY and CDR2 is FYNNEI in the germline V gene. The length of the CDR3 is 13 residues. V lost 10 bases to trimming and J lost 5 bases; unmatched junction nucleotides: 4. The CDR3 reads CATPGQDNSPLHF. The sequenced part of the CDR3 DNA is TGTGCCACCCCGGGACAGGATAATTCACCC.

To note about this clone: Coverage ceases 3 residues before the CDR3 finishes, and the germline J gene fills in the end. The chain employs TRBV13 and TRBJ2-1, with 9 nucleotides matching TRBD2. Germline trimming cut 3 bases from V and 6 bases from J; bases unmatched to any gene: 9. This CDR3 contains 16 residues. The germline V gene encodes CDR1 PRHDT and CDR2 FYEKMQ (reference sequence). The CDR3 spells CASSFPSGAGTNEQFF. CDR3 DNA (partial): TGTGCCAGCAGCTTCCCTAGCGGGGCCGGCACCAATGAG.

Remarks on this clone: The read is 3 residues too short to cover the CDR3 end, so that end is filled in from the germline J gene. The V call is TRBV5-1, the J call TRBJ2-1; 9 bases align to TRBD1. CDR1 is SGHRS, CDR2 YFSETQ, per germline. V trimming: 4 bases; J trimming: 8 bases; junction bases outside the gene matches: 4. This CDR3 contains 13 residues. The CDR3 DNA, read in part, is TGCGCCAGCAGCCTGGACAGGGGAGATGAG. Its translation: CASSLDRGDE. Given in full, the CDR3 is CASSLDRGDEQFF.

Of note for this clone: The read terminates 3 residues before the CDR3 end, so the remaining end is supplied by the germline J gene. The chain is built from TRBV2 and TRBJ1-6; D unresolved. This CDR3 region has 15 residues. The ends were cut back, 2 bases at V and 9 bases at J, with 14 bases in the middle. CDR1 is SNHLY and CDR2 is FYNNEI in the germline V gene. CDR3 in amino acids: CASSESGSVSSPLHF. The sequenced CDR3 bases are TGTGCCAGCAGTGAATCTGGCAGTGTCTCTTCACCC.

In terms of frequency, this clone is medium-sized. An end of the junction differs from the germline gene, which may be a read error. The read ends 3 residues early relative to the CDR3; the germline J gene fills the gap. The rearrangement links TRBV7-7 to TRBJ2-3; no reliable D call. This CDR3 is 14 amino acids long. Per germline, CDR1 SSHAT and CDR2 FNYEAQ (reference sequence). The CDR3 DNA, read in part, is TGTGCTAGCAGCTTAGGAACTACGGCAGATACG. It yields the protein CASSLGTTADT. The CDR3 in full is CASSLGTTADTQYF.